The next 26 T cell receptor beta chains were all read from a single sample in a study of T cell repertoires in cytomegalovirus infection. TCRdb fed the reads into MiXCR, producing one record per CDR3 protein. The repertoire has 150,000 to 200,000 distinct CDR3 sequences, roughly 9.8% of them found once; the top ten carry 4.6%. The sequencing input was PBMCs. These TCRs come from a human donor in good health (CMV status not recorded). Some clones in this sample may be carry-over from other donors' samples.

This clonotype was counted at least ten times. The chain employs TRBV7-8 and TRBJ2-1, with 10 bases aligning to TRBD2. Per the germline V gene, CDR1 is SGHVS and CDR2 is FQNEAQ. Trimming removed 0 bases from V and 6 bases from J; junction bases left unmatched: 5. This CDR3 contains 16 residues. The CDR3 DNA sequence: TGTGCCAGCAGCTTAGCAGGAGCGGGGGGGGGCAATGAGCAGTTCTTC. It is translated as CASSLAGAGGGNEQFF.

The table lists this clonotype with a few counts. The CDR3, as DNA: TGTGCCAGCAGTTACTCGACTAGCGGGATTAACACCGGGGAGCTGTTTTTT. Translated, it gives CASSYSTSGINTGELFF. The V and J genes are TRBV6-2 or TRBV6-3 and TRBJ2-2; 11 bases are shared with TRBD2. Germline assignment: CDR1 MNHEY and CDR2 SVGEGT. This CDR3 comprises 17 residues. J gave up 2 bases and V 0 bases, and 2 bases lay outside the gene matches.

The chain is built from TRBV28 and TRBJ1-1; D is uncertain. CDR1 MDHEN and CDR2 SYDVKM come from the germline V gene. The CDR3 sequence is 15 residues long. The V gene lost 2 bases and the J gene lost 1 base, with 11 bases spanning the gap. The CDR3 here is CASSLGRQWNTEAFF. As DNA, the CDR3 is TGTGCCAGCAGTTTAGGGCGGCAGTGGAACACTGAAGCTTTCTTT. Variable domain in full (rest from reference TRBV28 and TRBJ1-1): DVKVTQSSRYLVKRTGEKVFLECVQDMDHENMFWYRQDPGLGLRLIYFSYDVKMKEKGDIPEGYSVSREKKERFSLILESASTNQTSMYLCASSLGRQWNTEAFFGQGTRLTVV.

V usage is TRBV11-2 and J usage is TRBJ1-1, with D perhaps TRBD1 (5 bases). The CDR3 is 16 residues long. Germline V lookup: CDR1 SGHAT, CDR2 FQNNGV. The V gene lost 1 base and the J gene lost 3 bases, with 15 bases spanning the gap. CDR3 bases: TGTGCCAGCAGCTTAGTTTGGGGGTTGAGGGACACTGAAGCTTTCTTT. It codes for CASSLVWGLRDTEAFF.

A few counts support this clonotype. This chain links TRBV20-1 with TRBJ2-1, with TRBD2 matching 7 bases. The germline CDR1 and CDR2 sequences are DFQATT and SNEGSKA (reference sequence). The trim removed 7 bases at V and 2 bases at J, leaving 8 bases unmatched. The CDR3 length is 14 residues. The CDR3 is CSVERSGAYNEQFF. The CDR3 DNA follows: TGCAGTGTCGAGAGAAGCGGGGCCTACAATGAGCAGTTCTTC.

This clonotype showed up many times. The DNA of the CDR3 is TGTGCCAGCAGCTTCCAGGACCACTATGGCTACACCTTC. Translated, it gives CASSFQDHYGYTF. The chain carries TRBV7-2 and TRBJ1-2; D gene unclear. The CDR3 covers 13 residues. The V end lost 3 bases, the J end lost 3 bases, and 8 bases lay between the germline ends. Per germline, CDR1 SGHTA and CDR2 FQGNSA.

At least ten counts were recorded for this clonotype. The gene calls are TRBV7-9 and TRBJ2-5, with 7 bases fitting TRBD2. The CDR3 contains 16 residues. V trimming: 0 bases; J trimming: 7 bases; junction bases outside the gene matches: 11. Per germline, CDR1 SEHNR and CDR2 FQNEAQ (reference sequence). CDR3 sequence: CASSLAVSGIYVTQYF. The DNA for the CDR3 is TGTGCCAGCAGCTTAGCCGTAAGCGGGATCTATGTGACCCAGTACTTC.

Only a few counts were recorded for this clonotype. This chain links TRBV4-3 with TRBJ2-1, with 7 positions matching TRBD1. The CDR3 length is 14 residues. Germline loops: CDR1 LGHNA, CDR2 YSLEER. The trim removed 3 bases at V and 8 bases at J, leaving 7 bases unmatched. CDR3 bases: TGCGCCAGCAGCCAGCTACAGGGGTGGGATGAGCAGTTCTTC. Protein: CASSQLQGWDEQFF.

Only a few counts were recorded for this clonotype. This chain connects TRBV28 to TRBJ2-1, with 7 nucleotides matching TRBD2. CDR3 size: 10 residues. The junction had 5 bases not matched to a gene; V was cut back by 6 bases and J by 15 bases. CDR1 is MDHEN and CDR2 is SYDVKM in the germline V gene. The CDR3 is CASSRGDRFF. The CDR3 nucleotides read TGTGCCAGCAGCCGGGGGGACCGGTTCTTC.

The sample holds many counts of this clonotype. This sequence joins TRBV28 and TRBJ1-5; TRBD1 matches at 11 bases. The V and J ends lost 6 bases and 3 bases, in that order; junction bases with no gene match: 4. This CDR3 is 15 amino acids long. The germline gives CDR1 MDHEN, CDR2 SYDVKM. CDR3 residues: CASSGGQGANQPQHF. CDR3 in DNA: TGTGCCAGCAGCGGAGGACAGGGGGCCAATCAGCCCCAGCATTTT.

In regard to this clonotype: Possible read error: a much larger clone is one base away. The chain combines TRBV10-3 with TRBJ2-3; D unresolved. The CDR3 is 15 amino acids. V dropped 2 bases and J dropped 4 bases, with 13 bases sitting between them. Germline CDR1 reads ENHRY; CDR2 reads SYGVKD. The CDR3 is CAISEGEAEADTQYF. CDR3 DNA sequence: TGTGCCATCAGTGAGGGTGAGGCCGAGGCAGATACGCAGTATTTT.

The table lists this clonotype with many counts. CDR3 nucleotides: TGTGCCAGCAGCCCCCTACAGGAATTGACTGAAGCTTTCTTT. Protein: CASSPLQELTEAFF. The chain uses TRBV7-2 and TRBJ1-1; D may be TRBD1 (5 bases). Germline V gene sequence: CDR1 SGHTA, CDR2 FQGNSA. V was shortened by 5 bases and J by 5 bases, with 15 bases between the two germline ends. There are 14 residues in the CDR3.

The chain links TRBV15 to TRBJ1-2; 7 bases are shared with TRBD1. The CDR3 runs to 13 residues. CDR1 is LNHNV, CDR2 YYDKDF, per germline (reference sequence). The V gene end was trimmed by 6 bases and the J gene end by 6 bases; junction bases not matched to a gene: 7. The CDR3 sequence is CATSYGTANGYTF. The CDR3 region has the DNA TGTGCCACCAGTTATGGGACAGCGAATGGCTACACCTTC.

In this sample, this clonotype turned up many times. The V call is TRBV7-2, the J call TRBJ1-5; TRBD1 might be the D (6 bases). Germline V gene data show CDR1 as SGHTA and CDR2 as FQGNSA. Trimming took off 1 base at V and 0 bases at J, with 13 bases between the two ends. CDR3 size: 17 residues. In nucleotides, the CDR3 is TGTGCCAGCAGCTTAGGGGGGACACCTTATAGCAATCAGCCCCAGCATTTT. This codes for CASSLGGTPYSNQPQHF.

In this sample, this clonotype turned up a few times. The rearrangement uses TRBV20-1 and TRBJ2-5, with a weak D call TRBD1 (7 bases). Deletions cut 5 bases from V and 2 bases from J, with 15 bases between. Germline loops: CDR1 DFQATT, CDR2 SNEGSKA (reference sequence). CDR3 length: 14 residues. This chain's CDR3 is CSAYPGGTQETQYF. The DNA for the CDR3 is TGCAGTGCTTACCCAGGGGGGACACAAGAGACCCAGTACTTC.

The chain joins TRBV20-1 to TRBJ1-6; 9 bases align to TRBD1. The J segment lost 7 bases and the V segment lost 0 bases, leaving 1 base of the junction unmatched. The germline gives CDR1 DFQATT, CDR2 SNEGSKA (reference sequence). The CDR3 has 14 residues. CDR3 in DNA: TGCAGTGCTAGAGAAACAGGGGGCAATTCACCCCTCCACTTT. It yields the protein CSARETGGNSPLHF.

The table lists this clonotype with many counts. This rearrangement joins TRBV7-2 to TRBJ2-3; D unresolved. Looked up from germline, CDR1 is SGHTA and CDR2 is FQGNSA. The CDR3 is 12 residues long. V dropped 5 bases and J dropped 2 bases, with 5 bases sitting between them. CDR3 protein: CASSLPTDTQYF. DNA of the CDR3: TGTGCCAGCAGCCTCCCCACAGATACGCAGTATTTT. Full variable domain (missing parts from reference TRBV7-2 and TRBJ2-3): GAGVSQSPSNKVTEKGKDVELRCDPISGHTALYWYRQSLGQGLEFLIYFQGNSAPDKSGLPSDRFSAERTGGSVSTLTIQRTQQEDSAVYLCASSLPTDTQYFGPGTRLTVL.

This clonotype was seen repeatedly, ten times or more. The chain recombines TRBV7-2 with TRBJ1-5; D remains unclear. CDR3 length: 15 residues. Trimming took off 5 bases at V and 1 base at J, with 12 bases between the two ends. Germline V gene lookup returns CDR1 SGHTA and CDR2 FQGNSA. CDR3 DNA: TGTGCCAGCAGCCAGTTTCCCGGAAGCAATCAGCCCCAGCATTTT. Translating it yields CASSQFPGSNQPQHF.

This clonotype has just a few counts. The V and J genes are TRBV15 and TRBJ1-1, with 7 bases fitting TRBD1. The trim removed 0 bases at V and 5 bases at J, leaving 3 bases unmatched. Germline CDR1 reads LNHNV; CDR2 reads YYDKDF (reference sequence). The CDR3 loop spans 14 amino acids. The DNA for the CDR3 is TGTGCCACCAGCAGAGATTCAGGGGGAACTGAAGCTTTCTTT. Translating gives CATSRDSGGTEAFF.

This clonotype was detected many times. The chain carries TRBV7-9 and TRBJ1-1; D gene unclear. CDR3 length: 11 amino acids. V lost 11 bases and J lost 1, with 8 bases in between. Germline assignment: CDR1 SEHNR and CDR2 FQNEAQ (reference sequence). CDR3 sequence reads: CAGERNTEAFF. The DNA for the CDR3 is TGTGCCGGAGAGAGGAACACTGAAGCTTTCTTT.

V usage is TRBV2 and J usage is TRBJ1-5; perhaps TRBD1 as D (5 bases). The CDR3 totals 18 residues. The germline V gene has CDR1 SNHLY and CDR2 FYNNEI. The V end lost 5 bases, the J end lost 3 bases, and 23 bases lay between the germline ends. CDR3 in amino acids: CASSPRGGGGQINQPQHF. CDR3 DNA: TGTGCCAGCAGTCCGCGGGGAGGAGGTGGACAAATCAATCAGCCCCAGCATTTT. Full variable domain (outside the CDR3, taken from reference TRBV2 and TRBJ1-5): EPEVTQTPSHQVTQMGQEVILRCVPISNHLYFYWYRQILGQKVEFLVSFYNNEISEKSEIFDDQFSVERPDGSNFTLKIRSTKLEDSAMYFCASSPRGGGGQINQPQHFGDGTRLSIL.

This clonotype was found a few times. The chain links TRBV2 to TRBJ2-2; maybe TRBD2 (5 bases). Germline assignment: CDR1 SNHLY and CDR2 FYNNEI. The CDR3 runs 14 residues. Trimming stripped 6 bases from V and 0 bases from J, with 8 bases between. The CDR3 DNA reads as TGTGCCAGCAGCGGGAATTCGAACACCGGGGAGCTGTTTTTT. The encoded protein is CASSGNSNTGELFF.

This clonotype was recorded at least ten times. The chain links TRBV7-8 to TRBJ2-2; TRBD1 agrees at 7 bases. The CDR3 length is 15 residues. Germline CDR1 and CDR2: SGHVS and FQNEAQ. Trimming took 5 bases from V and 0 from J; bases not matched to a gene: 3. CDR3 protein: CASSRQGANTGELFF. The CDR3, as DNA: TGTGCCAGCAGCCGACAGGGAGCGAACACCGGGGAGCTGTTTTTT.

Many counts were recorded for this clonotype. V is TRBV7-3 and J is TRBJ2-1; unclear D gene. Trimming removed 1 base at V and 10 bases at J, with 11 bases between. The germline V gene encodes CDR1 SGHTA and CDR2 FQGTGA. This CDR3 has 13 residues. The CDR3 DNA reads as TGTGCCAGCAGCTTAAAGTCTCTAGGGGAGCAGTTCTTC. It specifies CASSLKSLGEQFF.

This clonotype was recorded at least ten times. This sequence joins TRBV12-3 or TRBV12-4 and TRBJ2-7, with D possibly called TRBD1 or TRBD2 (5 bases each). V lost 7 bases and J lost 0, with 25 bases in between. This CDR3 is built from 18 residues. CDR3 amino acids: CASTTTFGGGSSSYEQYF. The CDR3 DNA reads as TGTGCCAGCACCACAACCTTCGGTGGGGGTTCCAGCTCCTACGAGCAGTACTTC.

This clonotype was counted at least ten times. The gene calls are TRBV25-1 and TRBJ2-3; D may be TRBD1 (5 bases). V gave up 3 bases and J gave up 6 bases, with 10 bases separating them. Germline CDR1 reads MGHDK; CDR2 reads SYGVNS. There are 13 residues in the CDR3. CDR3 sequence (DNA): TGTGCCAGCAGTGACCAGGGTGGGGATACGCAGTATTTT. Encoded protein: CASSDQGGDTQYF.